Sequencing of this TCR beta chain was carried out in a study of CD8+ T cells in alopecia areata. Overall study results and limits: Whereas mice showed it more clearly, TCR sharing across patients was murkier, possibly because of HLA. Scalp sequencing also captures normal skin's resident alphabeta T cells. Lesional scalp exceeded normal scalp in clonality, especially in alopecia totalis/universalis.

Per germline, CDR1 MNHEY and CDR2 SVGAGI. Trimming removed 4 bases at V and 6 bases at J, with 11 bases between. The CDR3 is 13 residues long. Isolation of CD4+ and CD8+ T cells from PBMCs was achieved by sorting. Extracted RNA was reverse transcribed, and the resulting cDNA served as sequencing template. Only in-frame clones appear in the TCRdb table, and some are missing; sequencing was by immunoSEQ multiplex PCR. The profile shows about 200,000 clones, more than 50% of them singletons. A remark on this clone: The antigen is not known.

Sequenced material: CD8+ T cells sorted from blood. The J gene is TRBJ2-3, the V gene TRBV6-5; no reliable D call. The sequence was obtained from a human donor in good health. CDR3 protein: CASSSHRTDTQYF. The DNA of the CDR3 is TGTGCCAGCAGTTCCCACAGAACGGATACGCAGTATTTT.